This entry lists 31 T cell receptor beta chains sequenced from one sample in a study of control samples from healthy donors and cancer patients. Measured with immunoSEQ multiplex PCR; TCRdb has only the in-frame clones, and not every one. The sample contains roughly 100,000 clones, 83% of which appear only once. The sample consisted of blood. The receptors here all came from a woman aged 50 to 60 in good health.

This chain links TRBV3-1 (or the pseudogene TRBV3-2) with TRBJ2-5; D might be TRBD1 (5 bases). V was trimmed by 5 bases and J by 4 bases, leaving 8 bases between them. Germline V CDR1 and CDR2: LGHDT, YNNKEL (reference sequence). This CDR3 contains 12 residues. The chain's CDR3 is CASSEQGETQYF. The CDR3 DNA reads TGTGCCAGCAGCGAGCAGGGAGAGACCCAGTACTTC.

This clone was recorded once. The chain couples TRBV5-7 to TRBJ1-1; TRBD1 aligns across 7 bases. TRBV5-7 is known as an ORF, though its function is uncertain. V trimming: 4 bases; J trimming: 1 base; junction bases outside the gene matches: 7. The CDR3 is 15 amino acids. DNA of the CDR3: TGTGCCAGCAGCCACAGGGGATCGAGGAACACTGAAGCTTTCTTT. Protein: CASSHRGSRNTEAFF.

The chain has TRBV4-3 and TRBJ2-1, with TRBD2 identical over 8 bases. CDR1 is LGHNA and CDR2 is YSLEER in the germline V gene. The trim removed 0 bases at V and 9 bases at J, leaving 7 bases unmatched. There are 15 residues in the CDR3. The DNA of the CDR3 is TGCGCCAGCAGCCAAGAGGGGGCGGGGGGCGGTGAGCAGTTCTTC. Residues: CASSQEGAGGGEQFF.

The V call is TRBV7-2, the J call TRBJ2-4; 8 bases align to TRBD2. Trimming took 5 bases from V and 5 from J; bases not matched to a gene: 11. This CDR3 comprises 16 residues. Germline V gene sequence: CDR1 SGHTA, CDR2 FQGNSA. The CDR3 loop reads CASSPRGGPGENIQYF. The DNA for the CDR3 is TGTGCCAGCAGCCCCCGGGGGGGCCCAGGGGAAAACATTCAGTACTTC. Supplemented by reference TRBV7-2 and TRBJ2-4, the full variable domain reads GAGVSQSPSNKVTEKGKDVELRCDPISGHTALYWYRQSLGQGLEFLIYFQGNSAPDKSGLPSDRFSAERTGGSVSTLTIQRTQQEDSAVYLCASSPRGGPGENIQYFGAGTRLSVL.

The V gene is TRBV7-9, the J gene TRBJ2-3; D is uncertain. The CDR3 extends over 14 amino acids. V lost 1 base to trimming and J lost 4 bases, with 9 bases between them. Germline CDR1 and CDR2: SEHNR and FQNEAQ (reference sequence). The CDR3 here is CASSLDQRADTQYF. DNA for the CDR3: TGTGCCAGCAGCTTAGACCAAAGGGCAGATACGCAGTATTTT.

There are a few counts of this clone. The genes are TRBV4-3 and TRBJ1-1, with 8 bases fitting TRBD1. Germline CDR1 and CDR2: LGHNA and YSLEER. Unmatched junction bases numbered 5, after V lost 0 bases and J lost 5 bases. The CDR3 is made up of 15 amino acids. CDR3 in amino acids: CASSQDQGAGTEAFF. CDR3 sequence (DNA): TGCGCCAGCAGCCAAGATCAGGGGGCAGGGACTGAAGCTTTCTTT.

The chain has TRBV28 and TRBJ1-5; possibly TRBD1 for D (5 bases). The CDR3 has 13 amino acids. V lost 5 bases and J 4 bases, leaving 9 bases between the germline ends. CDR1 is MDHEN and CDR2 is SYDVKM in the germline V gene. The CDR3 DNA reads as TGTGCCAGCAGTGACAGTTCTAATCAGCCCCAGCATTTT. It yields the protein CASSDSSNQPQHF.

The chain carries TRBV27 and TRBJ2-1; 15 nucleotides line up with TRBD2. The germline V gene has CDR1 MNHEY and CDR2 SMNVEV (reference sequence). There are 16 residues in the CDR3. J gave up 7 bases and V 5 bases, and 6 bases lay outside the gene matches. The CDR3 nucleotides read TGTGCCAGCAGTCAGAGGACTAGCGGGGGGGCGAATGAGCAGTTCTTC. Amino acid sequence: CASSQRTSGGANEQFF.

This chain joins TRBV11-2 and TRBJ2-1, with D possibly TRBD2 on 5 matching bases. The V gene lost 3 bases and the J gene lost 0 bases, with 9 bases spanning the gap. Germline values: CDR1 SGHAT, CDR2 FQNNGV. This CDR3 region has 15 residues. The CDR3: CASSFLLGSYNEQFF. CDR3 DNA sequence: TGTGCCAGCAGCTTCCTACTAGGCTCCTACAATGAGCAGTTCTTC.

The rearrangement uses TRBV10-3 and TRBJ1-6; 8 bases fit TRBD1. From germline, CDR1 is ENHRY and CDR2 SYGVKD. The CDR3 has 15 amino acids. With V trimmed by 2 bases and J by 8 bases, 5 bases remained unmatched. The CDR3 reads CAISERTGFDSPLHF. The CDR3 nucleotides are TGTGCCATCAGTGAGCGGACAGGGTTTGATTCACCCCTCCACTTT.

This sequence joins TRBV28 and TRBJ1-1; a weak D match, TRBD1 (5 bases). Germline lookup yields CDR1 MDHEN and CDR2 SYDVKM. With 1 base removed from V and 5 bases from J, the gap between germline ends came to 11 bases. The CDR3 spans 14 residues. The CDR3 sequence: CASSLLGEGTEAFF. DNA of the CDR3: TGTGCCAGCAGTTTATTGGGGGAGGGGACTGAAGCTTTCTTT. The whole variable domain, remainder taken from reference TRBV28 and TRBJ1-1, is DVKVTQSSRYLVKRTGEKVFLECVQDMDHENMFWYRQDPGLGLRLIYFSYDVKMKEKGDIPEGYSVSREKKERFSLILESASTNQTSMYLCASSLLGEGTEAFFGQGTRLTVV.

The CDR3 coding sequence is TGCGCCAGCAGCAGACGACAGGGGGCTCTAGAGACCCAGTACTTC. Translating gives CASSRRQGALETQYF. The chain couples TRBV4-3 to TRBJ2-5; 10 nucleotides match TRBD1. V was clipped by 5 bases and J by 4 bases; unmatched bases: 7. Germline V gene data show CDR1 as LGHNA and CDR2 as YSLEER. The CDR3 covers 15 residues.

V gene TRBV7-9 combines with J gene TRBJ2-7, with D possibly being TRBD2 (6 bases). The germline gives CDR1 SEHNR, CDR2 FQNEAQ (reference sequence). The length of the CDR3 is 16 residues. V lost 2 bases to trimming and J lost 0 bases, with 14 bases between them. CDR3: CASSLSAGSFSYEQYF. CDR3 coding DNA: TGTGCCAGCAGCTTAAGTGCGGGAAGCTTCTCCTACGAGCAGTACTTC.

This clone was counted a few times. This chain links TRBV7-2 with TRBJ1-1; 8 bases fit TRBD1. The CDR3 loop spans 14 amino acids. The V gene's germline CDR1 is SGHTA and CDR2 FQGNSA. The V and J ends lost 3 bases and 1 base, in that order; junction bases with no gene match: 1. The CDR3 DNA sequence: TGTGCCAGCAGCTTTGACAGGGGGAACACTGAAGCTTTCTTT. Translation: CASSFDRGNTEAFF.

The CDR3 reads CASSFTNEKLFF. The CDR3 DNA follows: TGTGCCAGCAGTTTCACCAATGAAAAACTGTTTTTT. V is TRBV6-6 and J is TRBJ1-4; D is unclear. Trimming left V 4 bases short and J 5 bases short, with 5 bases between. Germline values: CDR1 MNHNY, CDR2 SVGAGI (reference sequence). This CDR3 has 12 amino acids.

This clone occurred once. The CDR3 spells CASSLVAPPAAFF. The CDR3 DNA sequence: TGTGCCAGCAGCTTAGTAGCCCCACCGGCAGCTTTCTTT. The chain joins TRBV7-8 to TRBJ1-1; the D is unclear. This CDR3 contains 13 residues. Germline V gene lookup returns CDR1 SGHVS and CDR2 FQNEAQ. Trimming stripped 1 base from V and 10 bases from J, with 13 bases between.

This clone was seen only once. V and J are TRBV27 and TRBJ1-4; TRBD1 aligns across 7 bases. Losses at the gene ends were 6 bases for V and 7 bases for J; bases not matched to a gene: 11. Germline loops: CDR1 MNHEY, CDR2 SMNVEV (reference sequence). This CDR3 contains 15 residues. This chain's CDR3 is CASSKTGTLPEKLFF. The CDR3 coding sequence is TGTGCCAGCAGCAAGACAGGGACTCTTCCTGAAAAACTGTTTTTT.

The chain carries TRBV19 and TRBJ1-4; possibly TRBD1 for D (6 bases). V lost 6 bases to trimming and J lost 3 bases, with 14 bases between them. The CDR3 totals 15 residues. CDR1 is LNHDA, CDR2 SQIVND, per germline (reference sequence). This CDR3 is CASSSRGAANEKLFF. For the CDR3, the DNA is TGTGCCAGTAGCAGCAGGGGTGCAGCTAATGAAAAACTGTTTTTT.

The CDR3 region is CASSQTMTGGIDEQFF. Written as DNA, the CDR3 is TGTGCCAGCAGCCAGACCATGACAGGGGGCATTGATGAGCAGTTCTTC. This chain connects TRBV7-2 to TRBJ2-1; 10 bases line up with TRBD1. The CDR3 runs to 16 residues. Germline V gene lookup returns CDR1 SGHTA and CDR2 FQGNSA. V was pared by 5 bases and J by 8 bases, with 12 bases of the junction left unmatched.

This sequence joins TRBV5-4 and TRBJ2-1; 9 bases fit TRBD2. CDR1 is SGHNT and CDR2 is YYREEE in the germline V gene (reference sequence). The CDR3 spans 16 residues. J was trimmed by 4 bases and V by 0 bases; bases with no gene match: 5. DNA of the CDR3: TGTGCCAGCAGCTTGGAGGTAGCGGGAGAGTACAATGAGCAGTTCTTC. It specifies CASSLEVAGEYNEQFF. The full variable domain, with the rest looked up from reference TRBV5-4 and TRBJ2-1, is ETGVTQSPTHLIKTRGQQVTLRCSSQSGHNTVSWYQQALGQGPQFIFQYYREEENGRGNFPPRFSGLQFPNYSSELNVNALELDDSALYLCASSLEVAGEYNEQFFGPGTRLTVL.

The chain joins TRBV18 to TRBJ1-3; D is unresolved. Germline CDR1 reads KGHSH; CDR2 reads LQKENI. The CDR3 totals 16 residues. The ends were cut back, 3 bases at V and 0 bases at J, with 12 bases in the middle. Here the CDR3 reads CASSPPTPRSGNTIYF. In nucleotides, the CDR3 is TGTGCCAGCTCACCCCCTACGCCGCGCTCTGGAAACACCATATATTTT.

The count of this clone is one. The CDR3 protein is CASRRDRGYGEAFF. In DNA, the CDR3 is TGTGCCAGCAGACGGGACAGGGGATACGGTGAAGCTTTCTTT. The rearrangement joins TRBV27 to TRBJ1-1, with 10 bases aligning to TRBD1. V gave up 6 bases and J gave up 7 bases; unmatched junction bases: 8. The germline V gene has CDR1 MNHEY and CDR2 SMNVEV (reference sequence). The length of the CDR3 is 14 residues.

This clone was observed a handful of times. The chain is built from TRBV7-9 and TRBJ1-2; D call uncertain. The V end lost 8 bases, the J end lost 6 bases, and 16 bases lay between the germline ends. Germline V gene lookup returns CDR1 SEHNR and CDR2 FQNEAQ (reference sequence). The CDR3 length is 13 residues. The CDR3 sequence: CASGREEMHGYTF. CDR3 sequence (DNA): TGTGCCAGCGGCCGGGAGGAGATGCATGGCTACACCTTC.

The chain joins TRBV4-3 to TRBJ2-7, with TRBD2 matching 11 bases. CDR1 is LGHNA, CDR2 YSLEER, per germline. The trim removed 3 bases at V and 5 bases at J, leaving 9 bases unmatched. The CDR3 spans 16 residues. The CDR3 is CASSHQLAGVGNEQYF. The DNA of the CDR3 is TGCGCCAGCAGCCACCAACTAGCGGGGGTCGGCAACGAGCAGTACTTC.

The CDR3 is CASSPVTSSGNTIYF. The CDR3, as DNA: TGTGCCAGCAGCCCCGTGACTAGCTCTGGAAACACCATATATTTT. The chain carries TRBV7-3 and TRBJ1-3; D remains unclear. V lost 5 bases and J lost 0, with 11 bases in between. CDR1 SGHTA and CDR2 FQGTGA come from the germline V gene. This CDR3 region has 15 residues. Full variable domain (outside the CDR3, taken from reference TRBV7-3 and TRBJ1-3): GAGVSQTPSNKVTEKGKYVELRCDPISGHTALYWYRQSLGQGPEFLIYFQGTGAADDSGLPNDRFFAVRPEGSVSTLKIQRTERGDSAVYLCASSPVTSSGNTIYFGEGSWLTVV.

The chain uses TRBV19 and TRBJ2-7; the match to TRBD2 covers 8 bases. V lost 3 bases, J lost 6 bases, and 4 bases stayed unmatched. The CDR3 totals 13 residues. Germline lookup yields CDR1 LNHDA and CDR2 SQIVND (reference sequence). CDR3 protein: CASSISGGGEQYF. CDR3 DNA sequence: TGTGCCAGTAGTATCTCCGGGGGGGGCGAGCAGTACTTC.

The genes are TRBV7-9 and TRBJ2-7, with 7 bases matching TRBD1. V trimming: 4 bases; J trimming: 0 bases; junction bases outside the gene matches: 12. Germline values: CDR1 SEHNR, CDR2 FQNEAQ (reference sequence). This CDR3 comprises 17 residues. CDR3 residues: CASSSHRGVGDSYEQYF. In nucleotides, the CDR3 is TGTGCCAGCAGCTCGCACAGGGGCGTGGGTGACTCCTACGAGCAGTACTTC.

The chain couples TRBV5-1 to TRBJ2-2; TRBD1 agrees at 8 bases. With 2 bases clipped from V and 4 bases from J, the junction kept 4 bases outside the gene matches. CDR1 and CDR2 (germline): SGHRS, YFSETQ. The CDR3 contains 15 residues. The CDR3 loop reads CASSFTTGGTGELFF. The DNA of the CDR3 is TGCGCCAGCAGCTTTACTACAGGGGGCACCGGGGAGCTGTTTTTT.

V and J are TRBV19 and TRBJ1-3; D ambiguous. Deletions cut 6 bases from V and 1 base from J, with 19 bases between. CDR1 and CDR2 from the germline V gene are LNHDA and SQIVND (reference sequence). This CDR3 region has 17 residues. The CDR3 loop reads CASSLQTGLRSGNTIYF. The CDR3 nucleotides read TGTGCCAGTAGCCTTCAGACCGGGCTCCGATCTGGAAACACCATATATTTT.

The rearrangement uses TRBV28 and TRBJ1-5, with a weak D call TRBD1 (5 bases). Germline loops: CDR1 MDHEN, CDR2 SYDVKM. V lost 3 bases to trimming and J lost 6 bases, with 9 bases between them. The CDR3 loop spans 13 amino acids. CDR3 sequence reads: CASSFGGVQPQHF. The DNA for the CDR3 is TGTGCCAGCAGTTTTGGGGGGGTTCAGCCCCAGCATTTT.

This clone came up once. CDR3 sequence (DNA): TGTGCCAGCAGCTTAGGGGCGAACTCACCCCTCCACTTT. This codes for CASSLGANSPLHF. The rearrangement uses TRBV7-2 and TRBJ1-6, with D hard to call. This CDR3 contains 13 residues. V was shortened by 1 base and J by 10 bases, with 8 bases between the two germline ends. Germline CDR1 SGHTA, CDR2 FQGNSA.